This entry concerns a single T cell receptor (beta chain). V was clipped by 3 bases and J by 1 base, with 12 bases between them. This CDR3 spans 15 amino acids. Germline CDR1 reads MNHEY; CDR2 reads SMNVEV (reference sequence). These data are taken from a study of T cell changes during pregnancy in multiple sclerosis. The table came from immunoSEQ multiplex PCR; TCRdb's copy has only in-frame clones and leaves some out. Of over 10,000 clones in the sample, 88% were seen once. The material was CD8+ T cells from peripheral blood mononuclear cells, obtained in the second trimester of pregnancy. The clonotype originates from a female donor in good health, enrolled as a control in a pregnancy study. The chain combines TRBV27 with TRBJ1-2, with D perhaps TRBD1 (5 bases). CDR3 nucleotide sequence: TGTGCCAGCAGTTTTAGGCAGGGTTATAACTATGGCTACACCTTC. Protein product: CASSFRQGYNYGYTF.